This record covers a single T cell receptor (beta chain). The V end was cut by 4 bases, the J end by 1 base, with 11 bases between. The CDR3 is made up of 14 amino acids. Germline CDR1 SGHNT, CDR2 YYREEE (reference sequence). These data belong to a study of control samples from healthy donors and cancer patients. Sequencing was performed with immunoSEQ multiplex PCR; in TCRdb, only in-frame clones are kept and a portion is missing. Of approximately 150,000 clones listed, 89% were seen once; the top ten hold around 4.6%. Input material: blood. The V call is TRBV5-4, the J call TRBJ1-1; D is perhaps TRBD1 (5 bases). The sequence came from a man aged 25 to 40 in good health. The CDR3 is CASSPGQENTEAFF. CDR3 in DNA: TGTGCCAGCAGCCCGGGGCAGGAGAACACTGAAGCTTTCTTT.